This TCR beta chain was observed in a study of identical twins. The CDR3 spans 15 residues. CDR1 DFQATT and CDR2 SNEGSKA come from the germline V gene (reference sequence). The study, taken as a whole, reports: There is a chance that invariant MAIT and iNKT cells partially muddied zero-insertion analyses. Researchers reported weaker excess twin sharing in beta out-of-frame sequences.

Each cDNA held unique molecular identifiers, and template switching gave it a universal primer site. In TCRdb, the 5' RACE reads were re-called with MiXCR into one record per CDR3 protein. This sample yields a few hundred thousand distinct CDR3 sequences, of which roughly 9% are seen a single time; approximately 9.3% belongs to the top ten. Regarding this clonotype: The antigen is unknown. One end of the junction varies from germline; a read error may be responsible.

What was sequenced was naive T cells sorted from blood. The chain employs TRBV20-1 and TRBJ2-3, with TRBD2 matching over 9 bases. This TCR derives from a woman aged 50 to 60 in good health. In DNA, the CDR3 is TGCAGTGCTAGACGAGCGGGAGGACTCACAGATATGCAGTATTTT. Residues: CSARRAGGLTDMQYF.